A selection of T cell receptor beta chains follows, all from one sample in a study of OX40 agonist ivuxolimab in advanced cancers. TCRdb's copy holds only in-frame clones and misses some; the assay was immunoSEQ multiplex PCR. In the table there are more than 55,000 clones, 85% to 90% of which are singletons. Sequenced here: CD4+ or CD8+ T cells sorted from blood, sampled in a trial of the OX40 agonist ivuxolimab. Every receptor here comes from an adult with an advanced solid tumor such as melanoma, head and neck, liver or kidney cancer. Both conserved end residues are part of each CDR3. The D gene is left open where the match is weak. For some rows the clone size is stated as once, few or many, or as a class when expanded; others skip it.

d_call j_call clone_size v_call cdr3_aa cdr3_nt
- TRBJ2-6 few TRBV4-2 CASSPGQPSGANVLTF TGTGCCAGCAGCCCGGGACAACCCTCTGGGGCCAACGTCCTGACTTTC
- TRBJ2-7 - TRBV7-8 CASSLSRFAYEQYF TGTGCCAGCAGCTTATCGAGGTTCGCCTACGAGCAGTACTTC
- TRBJ2-1 - TRBV6-1 CASSDGLGWKTEDNEQFF TGTGCCAGCAGTGATGGCCTTGGCTGGAAGACAGAAGACAATGAGCAGTTCTTC
- TRBJ2-7 - TRBV13 CASTTFSGDRGEQYF TGTGCCAGCACCACGTTTTCCGGGGATAGGGGCGAGCAGTACTTC
- TRBJ2-2 few TRBV28 CASSLGGAEAGELFF TGTGCCAGCAGTTTAGGAGGGGCTGAGGCCGGGGAGCTGTTTTTT
- TRBJ2-7 once TRBV7-9 CASSFRQTHEQYF TGTGCCAGCAGCTTCCGGCAGACCCACGAGCAGTACTTC
- TRBJ2-5 - TRBV6-6 CASSWGGVDQETQYF TGTGCCAGCAGTTGGGGTGGCGTAGACCAAGAGACCCAGTACTTC
- TRBJ2-1 - TRBV6-1 CASSVRAGNNEQFF TGTGCCAGCAGTGTACGCGCGGGAAACAATGAGCAGTTCTTC
TRBD1 TRBJ1-5 few TRBV6-1 CASSGQGGTGQPQHF TGTGCCAGCAGTGGACAGGGAGGCACAGGTCAGCCCCAGCATTTT
- TRBJ2-1 - TRBV9 CASSVVLDAAEQFF TGTGCCAGCAGCGTAGTTCTTGACGCGGCTGAGCAGTTCTTC
- TRBJ2-3 - TRBV7-3 CASSLMGSSSTDTQYF TGTGCCAGCAGCTTAATGGGGAGCTCTAGCACAGATACGCAGTATTTT
- TRBJ2-1 - TRBV6-1 CASSEAMGGAPYNEQFF TGTGCCAGCAGTGAGGCAATGGGGGGAGCACCCTACAATGAGCAGTTCTTC
TRBD1 TRBJ2-7 - TRBV30 CAWGTGTATYEQYF TGTGCCTGGGGGACCGGGACAGCGACCTACGAGCAGTACTTC
TRBD1 TRBJ2-7 - TRBV4-2 CASSQDRTGPYEQYF TGTGCCAGCAGCCAAGACCGGACAGGGCCCTACGAGCAGTACTTC
- TRBJ2-7 - TRBV19 CASSLQPGNHYEQYF TGTGCCAGTAGTTTACAACCGGGGAACCACTACGAGCAGTACTTC
TRBD1 TRBJ1-3 once TRBV19 CASSAGTAGNTIYF TGTGCCAGTAGTGCCGGGACAGCTGGAAACACCATATATTTT
- TRBJ1-5 - TRBV4-2 CASSQFQDTDQPQHF TGTGCCAGCAGCCAATTTCAGGACACTGATCAGCCCCAGCATTTT